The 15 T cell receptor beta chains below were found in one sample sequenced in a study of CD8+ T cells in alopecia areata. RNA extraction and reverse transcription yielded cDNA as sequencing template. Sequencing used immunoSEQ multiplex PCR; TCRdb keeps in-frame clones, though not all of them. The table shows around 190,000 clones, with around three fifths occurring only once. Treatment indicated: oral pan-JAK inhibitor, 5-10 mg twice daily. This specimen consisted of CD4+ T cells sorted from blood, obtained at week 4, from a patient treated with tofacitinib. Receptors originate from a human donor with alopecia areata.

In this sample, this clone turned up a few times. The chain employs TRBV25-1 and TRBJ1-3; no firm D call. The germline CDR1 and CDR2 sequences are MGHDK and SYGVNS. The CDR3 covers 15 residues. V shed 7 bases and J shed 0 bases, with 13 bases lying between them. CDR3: CASTEAGISGNTIYF. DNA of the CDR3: TGTGCCAGCACCGAAGCGGGTATCTCTGGAAACACCATATATTTT.

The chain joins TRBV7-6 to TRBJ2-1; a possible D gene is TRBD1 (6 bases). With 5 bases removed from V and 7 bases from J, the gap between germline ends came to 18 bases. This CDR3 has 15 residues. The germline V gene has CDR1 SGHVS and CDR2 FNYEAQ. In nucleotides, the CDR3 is TGTGCCAGCAGCCCCGCCAGGGGATTACTGAATGAGCAGTTCTTC. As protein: CASSPARGLLNEQFF.

Written as DNA, the CDR3 is TGCGCCAGCAGCTGGACAACAGGAGCTGGCTACACCTTC. It is translated as CASSWTTGAGYTF. The chain couples TRBV5-1 to TRBJ1-2, with D possibly being TRBD1 (5 bases). V lost 3 bases and J lost 7, with 13 bases in between. CDR3 length equals 13 residues. Germline CDR1 SGHRS, CDR2 YFSETQ.

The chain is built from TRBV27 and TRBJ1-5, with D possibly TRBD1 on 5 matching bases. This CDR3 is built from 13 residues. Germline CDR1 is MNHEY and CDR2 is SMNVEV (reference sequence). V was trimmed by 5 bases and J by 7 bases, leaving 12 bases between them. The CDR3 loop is CASSATGAQPQHF. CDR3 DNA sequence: TGTGCCAGCAGTGCCACAGGAGCCCAGCCCCAGCATTTT.

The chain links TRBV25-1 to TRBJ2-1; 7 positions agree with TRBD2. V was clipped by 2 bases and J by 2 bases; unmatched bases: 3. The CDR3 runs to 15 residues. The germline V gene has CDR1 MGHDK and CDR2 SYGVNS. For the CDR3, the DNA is TGTGCCAGCAGTGAAGGCGGGGGAACCTACAATGAGCAGTTCTTC. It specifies CASSEGGGTYNEQFF.

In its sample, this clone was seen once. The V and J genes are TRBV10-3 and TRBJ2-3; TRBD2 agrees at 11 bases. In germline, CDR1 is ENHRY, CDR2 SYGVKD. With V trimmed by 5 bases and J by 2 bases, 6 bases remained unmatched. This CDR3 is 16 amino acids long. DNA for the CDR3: TGTGCCATCAGTTCCTTAGCGGGGGGGCTCACAGATACGCAGTATTTT. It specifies CAISSLAGGLTDTQYF.

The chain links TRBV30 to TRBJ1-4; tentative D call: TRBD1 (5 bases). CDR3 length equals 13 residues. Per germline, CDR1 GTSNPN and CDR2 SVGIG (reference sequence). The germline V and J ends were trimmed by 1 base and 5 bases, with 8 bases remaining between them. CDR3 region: CAWSGQINEKLFF. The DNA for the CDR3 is TGTGCCTGGAGTGGACAGATAAATGAAAAACTGTTTTTT.

This chain's CDR3 is CACDKSGMNTEAFF. CDR3 coding DNA: TGTGCCTGTGATAAGTCCGGGATGAACACTGAAGCTTTCTTT. This chain joins TRBV30 and TRBJ1-1; D is unclear. The germline V gene encodes CDR1 GTSNPN and CDR2 SVGIG (reference sequence). This CDR3 is built from 14 residues. Trimming shortened V by 6 bases and J by 0 bases, and 14 bases separated the two germline ends.

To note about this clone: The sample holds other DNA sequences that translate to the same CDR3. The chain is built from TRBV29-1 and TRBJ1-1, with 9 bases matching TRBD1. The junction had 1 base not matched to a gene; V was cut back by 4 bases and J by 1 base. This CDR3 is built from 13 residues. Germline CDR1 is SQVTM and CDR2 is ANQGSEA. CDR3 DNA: TGCAGCGTTGCGGGACAGGGGAACACTGAAGCTTTCTTT. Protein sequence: CSVAGQGNTEAFF.

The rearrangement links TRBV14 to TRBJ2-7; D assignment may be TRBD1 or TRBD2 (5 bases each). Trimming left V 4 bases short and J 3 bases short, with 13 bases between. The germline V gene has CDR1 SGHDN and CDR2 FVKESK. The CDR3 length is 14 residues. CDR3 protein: CASSRDQVGYEQYF. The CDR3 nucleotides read TGTGCCAGCAGCCGGGACCAGGTGGGCTACGAGCAGTACTTC.

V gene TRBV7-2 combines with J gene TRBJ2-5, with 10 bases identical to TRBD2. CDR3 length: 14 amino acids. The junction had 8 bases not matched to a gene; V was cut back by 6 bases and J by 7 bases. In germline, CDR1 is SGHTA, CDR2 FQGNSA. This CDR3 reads CASRSSGGTVTQYF. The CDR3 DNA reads TGTGCCAGCAGGTCTAGCGGGGGAACGGTGACCCAGTACTTC.

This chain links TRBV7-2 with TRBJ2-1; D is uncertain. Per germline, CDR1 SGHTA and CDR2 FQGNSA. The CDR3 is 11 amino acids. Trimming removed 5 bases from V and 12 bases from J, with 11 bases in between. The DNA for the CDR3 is TGTGCCAGCAGCCTAGGGCTTGGGCAGTTCTTC. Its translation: CASSLGLGQFF.

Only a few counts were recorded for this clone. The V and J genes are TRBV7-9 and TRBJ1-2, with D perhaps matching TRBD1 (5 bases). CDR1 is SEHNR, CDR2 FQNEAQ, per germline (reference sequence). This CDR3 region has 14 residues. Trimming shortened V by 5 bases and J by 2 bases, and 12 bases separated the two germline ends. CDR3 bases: TGTGCCAGCAGCGGGGCACCGGGGAACTATGGCTACACCTTC. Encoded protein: CASSGAPGNYGYTF.

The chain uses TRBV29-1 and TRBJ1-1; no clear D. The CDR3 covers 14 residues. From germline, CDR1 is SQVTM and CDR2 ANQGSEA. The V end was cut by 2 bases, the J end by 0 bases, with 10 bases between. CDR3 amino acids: CSVESRFMNTEAFF. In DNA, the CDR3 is TGCAGCGTTGAATCCAGGTTTATGAACACTGAAGCTTTCTTT.

CDR3 in amino acids: CSVQGNTEAFF. The DNA for the CDR3 is TGCAGCGTTCAGGGGAACACTGAAGCTTTCTTT. V and J are TRBV29-1 and TRBJ1-1, with a possible D match to TRBD1 (5 bases). The length of the CDR3 is 11 residues. Germline CDR1 and CDR2: SQVTM and ANQGSEA. Between the trimmed V and J ends, which lost 5 bases and 1 base, there was a span of 5 bases.